This T cell receptor (beta chain) was captured by sequencing in a study of CD8+ T cells in alopecia areata. RNA was isolated and reverse transcribed to cDNA, the sequencing template. Method: immunoSEQ multiplex PCR; TCRdb's copy keeps in-frame clones and lacks some. There are 5,700 or so clones in the sample; around 58% occur only once, and roughly 10% lies in the top ten. As part of sample collection, lesional scalp punch biopsies and peripheral blood were taken from alopecia areata patients. CDR3 size: 14 residues. V gave up 10 bases and J gave up 4 bases; unmatched junction bases: 10. Germline V gene lookup returns CDR1 LNHDA and CDR2 SQIVND (reference sequence).

The origin of this receptor is a human donor with alopecia areata. The input for sequencing was skin, taken at week 0. V usage is TRBV19 and J usage is TRBJ2-7; 10 bases agree with TRBD1. This CDR3 reads CATPIRDRGYEQYF. CDR3 nucleotides: TGTGCCACTCCAATCCGGGACAGGGGTTACGAGCAGTACTTC.